This T cell receptor (beta chain) was sequenced in a study of chemoradiotherapy in HPV16-positive cancers. The CDR3 has 13 residues. With 5 bases removed from V and 2 bases from J, the gap between germline ends came to 10 bases. The germline CDR1 and CDR2 sequences are MNHNY and SVGAGI (reference sequence). Profiled with immunoSEQ multiplex PCR; TCRdb holds only in-frame clones, not every one. In the table there are 50,000 to 55,000 clones, 90% of which are singletons. Over chemoradiotherapy, repertoires were sampled more than once. The material sequenced was blood, taken from a patient who underwent chemoradiotherapy. This chain joins TRBV6-6 and TRBJ2-7; tentatively, D is TRBD1 (6 bases). This TCR derives from a human donor with HPV-associated anogenital cancer. The CDR3 DNA sequence: TGTGCCAGCAGTCGGGACAATCCCTACGAGCAGTACTTC. It specifies CASSRDNPYEQYF.